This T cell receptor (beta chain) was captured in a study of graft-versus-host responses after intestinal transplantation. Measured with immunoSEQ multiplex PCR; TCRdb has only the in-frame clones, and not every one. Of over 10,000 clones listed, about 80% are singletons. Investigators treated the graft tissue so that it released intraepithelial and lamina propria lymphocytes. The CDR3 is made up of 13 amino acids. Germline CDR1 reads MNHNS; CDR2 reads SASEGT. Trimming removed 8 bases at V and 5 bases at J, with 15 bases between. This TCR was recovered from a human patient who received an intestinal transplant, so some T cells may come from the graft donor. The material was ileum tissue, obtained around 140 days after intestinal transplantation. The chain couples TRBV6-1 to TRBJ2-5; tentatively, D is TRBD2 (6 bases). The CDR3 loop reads CASSPGLRETQYF. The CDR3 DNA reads TGTGCCAGCTCCCCGGGACTCAGGGAGACCCAGTACTTC.